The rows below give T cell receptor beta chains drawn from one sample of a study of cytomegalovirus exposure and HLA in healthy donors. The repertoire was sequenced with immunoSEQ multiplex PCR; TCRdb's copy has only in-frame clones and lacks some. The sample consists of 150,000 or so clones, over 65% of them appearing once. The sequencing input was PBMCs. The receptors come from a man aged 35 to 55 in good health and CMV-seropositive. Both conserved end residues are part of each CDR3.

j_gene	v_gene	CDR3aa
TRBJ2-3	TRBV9	CASSATGTVTDTQYF
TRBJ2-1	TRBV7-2	CASRQYNEQFF
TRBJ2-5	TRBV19	CASSIFHRGQETQYF
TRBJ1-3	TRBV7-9	CASSLRSSGNTIYF
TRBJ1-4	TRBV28	CASSLGRAYATNEKLFF
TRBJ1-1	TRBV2	CASSDVRRGRVEAFF
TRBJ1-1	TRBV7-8	CASRQNTEAFF
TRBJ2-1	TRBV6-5	CASKGALAYNEQFF
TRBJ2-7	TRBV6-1	CASSQGSYEQYF
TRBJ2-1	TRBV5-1	CASSLKMTNNEQFF